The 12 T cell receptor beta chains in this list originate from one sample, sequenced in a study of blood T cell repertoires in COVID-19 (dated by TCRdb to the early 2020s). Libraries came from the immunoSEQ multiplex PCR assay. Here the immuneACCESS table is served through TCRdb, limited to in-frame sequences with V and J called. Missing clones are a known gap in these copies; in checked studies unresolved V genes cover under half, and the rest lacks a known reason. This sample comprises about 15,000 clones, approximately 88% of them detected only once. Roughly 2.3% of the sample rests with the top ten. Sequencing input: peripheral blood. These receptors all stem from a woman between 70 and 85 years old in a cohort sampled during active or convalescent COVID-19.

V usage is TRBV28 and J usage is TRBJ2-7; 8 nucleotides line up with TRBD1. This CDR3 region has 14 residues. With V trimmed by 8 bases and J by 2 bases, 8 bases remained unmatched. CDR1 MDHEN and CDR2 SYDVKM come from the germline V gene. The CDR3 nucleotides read TGTGCCAGCCTTGAGGCAGGGGGCACCTACGAGCAGTACTTC. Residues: CASLEAGGTYEQYF.

This chain's CDR3 is CASSRKQGAGEAFF. The CDR3 DNA reads as TGTGCCAGCAGCCGAAAACAGGGGGCAGGTGAAGCTTTCTTT. The gene calls are TRBV5-8 and TRBJ1-1, with TRBD1 matching 9 bases. This CDR3 is 14 amino acids long. J was trimmed by 7 bases and V by 4 bases; bases with no gene match: 8. Germline V CDR1 and CDR2: SGHTS, YDEGEE.

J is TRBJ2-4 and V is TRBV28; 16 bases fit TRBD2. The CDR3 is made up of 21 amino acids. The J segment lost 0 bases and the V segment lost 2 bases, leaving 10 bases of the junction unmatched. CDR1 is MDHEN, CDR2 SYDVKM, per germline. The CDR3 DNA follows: TGTGCCAGCAGTTTAATATTGGTCGGGACTAGCGGGGGGGAAGCCAAAAACATTCAGTACTTC. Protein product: CASSLILVGTSGGEAKNIQYF.

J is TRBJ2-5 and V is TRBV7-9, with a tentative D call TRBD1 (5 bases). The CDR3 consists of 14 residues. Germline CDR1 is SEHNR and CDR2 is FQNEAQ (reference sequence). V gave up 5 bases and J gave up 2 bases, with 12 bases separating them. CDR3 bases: TGTGCCAGCAGCGGATCCAGGGCTCAAGAGACCCAGTACTTC. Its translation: CASSGSRAQETQYF.

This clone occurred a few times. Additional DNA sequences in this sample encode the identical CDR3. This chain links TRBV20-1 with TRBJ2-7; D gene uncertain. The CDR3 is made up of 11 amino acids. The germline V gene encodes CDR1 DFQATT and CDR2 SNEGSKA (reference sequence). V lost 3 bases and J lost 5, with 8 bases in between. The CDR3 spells CSARSGHEQYF. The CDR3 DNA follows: TGCAGTGCTAGGAGTGGGCACGAGCAGTACTTC.

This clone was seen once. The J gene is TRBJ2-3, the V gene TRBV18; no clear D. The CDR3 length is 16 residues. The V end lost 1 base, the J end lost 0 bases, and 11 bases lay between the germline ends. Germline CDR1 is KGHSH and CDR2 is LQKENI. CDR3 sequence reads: CASSPHPGPSTDTQYF. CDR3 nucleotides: TGTGCCAGCTCACCACATCCAGGTCCTAGCACAGATACGCAGTATTTT.

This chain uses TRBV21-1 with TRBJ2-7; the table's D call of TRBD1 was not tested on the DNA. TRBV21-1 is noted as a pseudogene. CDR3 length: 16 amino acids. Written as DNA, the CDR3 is TGTGCCAGCAGCAAGTTTCGCCACAGGGCTGCGGACGAGCAGTACTTC. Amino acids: CASSKFRHRAADEQYF.

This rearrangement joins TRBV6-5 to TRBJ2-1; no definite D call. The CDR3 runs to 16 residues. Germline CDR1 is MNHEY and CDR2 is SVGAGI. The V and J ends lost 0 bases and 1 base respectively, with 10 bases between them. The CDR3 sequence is CASSYSNGDSYNEQFF. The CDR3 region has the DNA TGTGCCAGCAGTTACTCGAACGGAGATTCCTACAATGAGCAGTTCTTC.

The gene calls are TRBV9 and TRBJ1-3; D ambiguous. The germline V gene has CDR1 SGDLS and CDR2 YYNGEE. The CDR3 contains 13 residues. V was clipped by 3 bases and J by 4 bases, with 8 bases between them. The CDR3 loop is CASSDHIGNTIYF. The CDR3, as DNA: TGTGCCAGCAGCGACCACATAGGAAACACCATATATTTT.

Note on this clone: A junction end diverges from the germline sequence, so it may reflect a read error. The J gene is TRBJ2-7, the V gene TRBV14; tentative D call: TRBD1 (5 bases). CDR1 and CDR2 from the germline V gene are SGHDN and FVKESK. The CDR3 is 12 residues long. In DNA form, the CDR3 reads TGTGCCAGCAGCCAAGATGGGCCTCCCAGGGACTTC. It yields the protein CASSQDGPPRDF.

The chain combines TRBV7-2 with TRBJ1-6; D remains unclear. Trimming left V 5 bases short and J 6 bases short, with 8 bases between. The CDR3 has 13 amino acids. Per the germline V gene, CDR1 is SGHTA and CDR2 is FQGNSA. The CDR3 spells CASSPTPNSPLHF. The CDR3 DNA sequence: TGTGCCAGCAGCCCTACTCCTAATTCACCCCTCCACTTT.

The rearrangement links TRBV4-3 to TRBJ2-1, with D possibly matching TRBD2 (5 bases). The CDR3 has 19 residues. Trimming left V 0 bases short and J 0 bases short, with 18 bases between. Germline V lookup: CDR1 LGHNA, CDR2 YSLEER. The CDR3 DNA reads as TGCGCCAGCAGCCAAGATAGGAGCGGAGTCCTAAGCTCCTACAATGAGCAGTTCTTC. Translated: CASSQDRSGVLSSYNEQFF.